This passage covers 13 T cell receptor beta chains from one sample sequenced in a study of response to subunit inactivated influenza vaccine. MiXCR, run by TCRdb on the RT-PCR reads, gives a single entry per CDR3 protein. The sample lists approximately 300,000 distinct CDR3 sequences; approximately 20% were seen once. The material sequenced was PBMCs from blood, taken approximately 20 months after vaccination. These receptors originate from a man aged 45 to 70 who received an inactivated influenza vaccine.

The table lists this clonotype with a few counts. The chain links TRBV7-2 to TRBJ1-5; 7 nucleotides match TRBD1. The CDR3 length is 14 residues. Germline CDR1 and CDR2: SGHTA and FQGNSA. V shed 5 bases, J shed 7 bases, and the junction held 8 bases outside the gene matches. The CDR3 DNA follows: TGTGCCAGCAGCATTGACAGGGAAAAGCAGCCCCAGCATTTT. Encoded protein: CASSIDREKQPQHF.

This clonotype has a single count. V and J are TRBV12-3 or TRBV12-4 and TRBJ2-3, with D perhaps TRBD1 (6 bases). Deletions cut 5 bases from V and 4 bases from J, with 13 bases between. The CDR3 consists of 14 residues. Here the CDR3 DNA reads TGTGCCAGCAGTATACAGGGTGGTGCAGATACGCAGTATTTT. Its protein product is CASSIQGGADTQYF.

This chain links TRBV12-3 or TRBV12-4 with TRBJ2-2; D may correspond to TRBD1 or TRBD2 (5 bases each). The CDR3 has 14 amino acids. V dropped 6 bases and J dropped 5 bases, with 13 bases sitting between them. CDR3 amino acids: CASRPGRRTGELFF. CDR3 DNA sequence: TGTGCCAGCAGGCCGGGACGCCGAACCGGGGAGCTGTTTTTT.

This clonotype was detected only a few times. CDR3 amino acids: CSAREGTSPYGAFF. In DNA, the CDR3 is TGCAGTGCTAGAGAAGGGACCTCCCCTTATGGAGCTTTCTTT. The chain employs TRBV20-1 and TRBJ1-1, with D maybe TRBD1 (5 bases). This CDR3 has 14 residues. Germline CDR1 reads DFQATT; CDR2 reads SNEGSKA (reference sequence). The V gene lost 0 bases and the J gene lost 10 bases, with 18 bases spanning the gap.

The chain joins TRBV10-3 to TRBJ2-5, with D perhaps TRBD1 (6 bases). The V gene lost 5 bases and the J gene lost 2 bases, with 12 bases spanning the gap. The CDR3 contains 14 residues. In germline, CDR1 is ENHRY, CDR2 SYGVKD. In DNA form, the CDR3 reads TGTGCCATCAGTTACGGGACACAACAAGAGACCCAGTACTTC. Translating gives CAISYGTQQETQYF.

This rearrangement joins TRBV20-1 to TRBJ2-7; possible D gene TRBD2, 6 bases. Germline CDR1 and CDR2: DFQATT and SNEGSKA (reference sequence). There are 14 residues in the CDR3. V shed 2 bases and J shed 2 bases, with 13 bases lying between them. CDR3 protein: CSARSGSGAYEQYF. The CDR3 DNA sequence: TGCAGTGCTAGATCCGGTAGCGGAGCCTACGAGCAGTACTTC.

This clonotype was seen a few times. This chain links TRBV30 with TRBJ1-1; D unclear. V lost 3 bases, J lost 1 base, and 12 bases lay in between. The CDR3 contains 14 residues. Germline loops: CDR1 GTSNPN, CDR2 SVGIG (reference sequence). The CDR3: CAWRATGGNTEAFF. CDR3 DNA: TGTGCCTGGAGGGCTACCGGAGGGAACACTGAAGCTTTCTTT.

The CDR3 DNA sequence: TGTGCCAGCAGCTTAGTGGGGACAGGGTCGCTCTACAATGAGCAGTTCTTC. As protein: CASSLVGTGSLYNEQFF. The V gene is TRBV7-6, the J gene TRBJ2-1; TRBD1 aligns across 9 bases. V trimming: 1 base; J trimming: 3 bases; junction bases outside the gene matches: 7. This CDR3 has 17 amino acids. Germline V gives CDR1 SGHVS, CDR2 FNYEAQ.

A few counts support this clonotype. The rearrangement links TRBV6-2 or TRBV6-3 to TRBJ2-1; no reliable D call. CDR3 size: 15 residues. V was shortened by 5 bases and J by 1 base, with 12 bases between the two germline ends. Germline V gene data show CDR1 as MNHEY and CDR2 as SVGEGT. CDR3 coding DNA: TGTGCCAGCAGTAAAGATGGCGGATCCTACAATGAGCAGTTCTTC. Translated: CASSKDGGSYNEQFF.

This clonotype came up a few times. The chain recombines TRBV7-9 with TRBJ2-7; perhaps TRBD1 as D (9 bases). CDR3 length: 14 residues. From germline, CDR1 is SEHNR and CDR2 FQNEAQ (reference sequence). The V gene lost 5 bases and the J gene lost 4 bases, with 15 bases spanning the gap. The CDR3 region is CASSREGQGYEQYF. The CDR3 DNA reads as TGTGCCAGCAGCCGGGAGGGACAGGGATACGAGCAGTACTTC.

This clonotype has a handful of counts. This chain connects TRBV2 to TRBJ2-5, with unresolved D. The germline V gene encodes CDR1 SNHLY and CDR2 FYNNEI. Trimming removed 6 bases at V and 3 bases at J, with 11 bases between. This CDR3 contains 13 residues. The CDR3 loop reads CASRERRKETQYF. For the CDR3, the DNA is TGTGCCAGCAGAGAACGACGGAAAGAGACCCAGTACTTC.

This clonotype was counted between two and nine times. This chain joins TRBV28 and TRBJ2-2; D call uncertain. This CDR3 has 16 residues. The germline V gene encodes CDR1 MDHEN and CDR2 SYDVKM. V lost 5 bases and J lost 5, with 18 bases in between. CDR3 nucleotide sequence: TGTGCCAGCAGTCTCCACTTGGTGAGAAGGACCGGGGAGCTGTTTTTT. Protein: CASSLHLVRRTGELFF.

This clonotype turned up a few times. This rearrangement joins TRBV12-3 or TRBV12-4 to TRBJ1-5, with TRBD1 matching over 12 bases. The junction had 5 bases not matched to a gene; V was cut back by 4 bases and J by 7 bases. The CDR3 spans 15 residues. The CDR3 is CASSWGQGADQPQHF. CDR3 coding DNA: TGTGCCAGCAGTTGGGGACAGGGGGCGGACCAGCCCCAGCATTTT.